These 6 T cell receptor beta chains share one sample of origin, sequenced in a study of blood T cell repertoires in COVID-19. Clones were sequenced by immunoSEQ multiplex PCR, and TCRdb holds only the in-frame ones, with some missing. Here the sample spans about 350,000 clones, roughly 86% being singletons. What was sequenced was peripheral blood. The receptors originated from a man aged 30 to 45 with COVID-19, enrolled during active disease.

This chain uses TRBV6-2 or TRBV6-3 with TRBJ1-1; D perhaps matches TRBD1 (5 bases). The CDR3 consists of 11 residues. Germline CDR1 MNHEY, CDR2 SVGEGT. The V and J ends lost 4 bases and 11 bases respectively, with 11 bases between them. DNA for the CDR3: TGTGCCAGCAGTTTCGGGACTTCGGCTTTCTTT. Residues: CASSFGTSAFF.

The chain's CDR3 is CASSPFAGGLETQYF. The CDR3 nucleotides read TGTGCCAGCAGCCCCTTCGCGGGGGGGCTGGAGACCCAGTACTTC. The chain uses TRBV3-1 (or the pseudogene TRBV3-2) and TRBJ2-5; 9 bases are shared with TRBD2. CDR1 and CDR2 (germline): LGHDT, YNNKEL (reference sequence). V lost 4 bases to trimming and J lost 5 bases; unmatched junction nucleotides: 8. CDR3 length equals 15 residues.

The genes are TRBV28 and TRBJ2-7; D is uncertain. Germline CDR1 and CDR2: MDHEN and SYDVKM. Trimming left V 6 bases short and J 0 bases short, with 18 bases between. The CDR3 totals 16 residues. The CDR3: CASSPWRHRSSYEQYF. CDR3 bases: TGTGCCAGCAGCCCGTGGCGCCATAGGAGCTCCTACGAGCAGTACTTC.

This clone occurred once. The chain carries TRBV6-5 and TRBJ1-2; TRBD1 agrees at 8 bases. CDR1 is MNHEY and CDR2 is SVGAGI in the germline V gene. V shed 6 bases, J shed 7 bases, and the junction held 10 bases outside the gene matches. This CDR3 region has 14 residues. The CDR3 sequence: CASSHPRTGSGYTF. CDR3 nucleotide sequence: TGTGCCAGCAGCCACCCCAGGACAGGGAGTGGCTACACCTTC.

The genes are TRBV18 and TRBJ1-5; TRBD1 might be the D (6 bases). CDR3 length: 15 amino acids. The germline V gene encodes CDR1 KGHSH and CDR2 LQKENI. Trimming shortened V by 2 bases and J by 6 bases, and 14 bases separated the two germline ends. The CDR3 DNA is TGTGCCAGCTCACCAGACAGGACGAAGGCTCAGCCCCAGCATTTT. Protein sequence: CASSPDRTKAQPQHF. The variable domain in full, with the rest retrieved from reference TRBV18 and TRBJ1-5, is NAGVMQNPRHLVRRRGQEARLRCSPMKGHSHVYWYRQLPEEGLKFMVYLQKENIIDESGMPKERFSAEFPKEGPSILRIQQVVRGDSAAYFCASSPDRTKAQPQHFGDGTRLSIL.

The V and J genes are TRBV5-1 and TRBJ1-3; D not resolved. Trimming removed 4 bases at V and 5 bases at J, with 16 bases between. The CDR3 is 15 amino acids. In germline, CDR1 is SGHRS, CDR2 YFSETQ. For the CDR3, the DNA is TGCGCCAGCAGCGCCCGGACTGACCGGAGAAACACCATATATTTT. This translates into CASSARTDRRNTIYF.